What follows are 9 T cell receptor beta chains derived from one specimen sequenced in a study of early T cells in non-severe SARS-CoV-2 infection. TCRdb itself ran the 5' RACE reads through MiXCR, one entry per CDR3 protein. The table lists 35,000 to 50,000 distinct CDR3 sequences, roughly 23% of them singletons. The sample consisted of whole blood, taken at baseline. The origin of the receptors is an adult who was a healthcare worker with PCR-confirmed SARS-CoV-2 infection or an uninfected control (not recorded which).

The gene calls are TRBV30 and TRBJ2-6; D is uncertain. Germline CDR1 reads GTSNPN; CDR2 reads SVGIG (reference sequence). There are 15 residues in the CDR3. The ends were cut back, 6 bases at V and 2 bases at J, with 14 bases in the middle. The CDR3 region is CACSEGSAGANVLTF. DNA for the CDR3: TGTGCCTGCTCCGAAGGGTCCGCTGGGGCCAACGTCCTGACTTTC.

The chain recombines TRBV3-1 with TRBJ1-1; TRBD1 matches at 7 bases. Germline V gene lookup returns CDR1 LGHDT and CDR2 YNNKEL (reference sequence). This CDR3 has 13 amino acids. V dropped 1 base and J dropped 8; count of bases not matched to a gene: 4. CDR3 protein: CASSQVQGIEAFF. The CDR3 DNA reads TGTGCCAGCAGCCAAGTACAGGGGATAGAAGCTTTCTTT.

This clonotype was counted between two and nine times. The V gene is TRBV4-2, the J gene TRBJ1-4; possible D gene TRBD1, 6 bases. Trimming cost V 3 bases and J 4 bases, with 12 bases left between them. CDR3 size: 15 residues. Germline-derived CDR1 and CDR2 are LGHNA and YNFKEQ. The CDR3 region is CASSQPRGLNEKLFF. The CDR3 coding sequence is TGTGCCAGCAGCCAGCCCCGGGGGCTTAATGAAAAACTGTTTTTT.

This clonotype was counted at least ten times. This chain joins TRBV6-1 and TRBJ2-7; the D gene is possibly TRBD1 (5 bases). Germline V CDR1 and CDR2: MNHNS, SASEGT. The CDR3 runs 12 residues. Trimming shortened V by 3 bases and J by 2 bases, and 5 bases separated the two germline ends. The CDR3 DNA follows: TGTGCCAGCAGTGACAGGGCCTACGAGCAGTACTTC. As protein: CASSDRAYEQYF.

The V and J genes are TRBV6-5 and TRBJ2-2, with D hard to call. The germline V and J ends were trimmed by 2 bases and 3 bases, with 4 bases remaining between them. In germline, CDR1 is MNHEY, CDR2 SVGAGI. The CDR3 extends over 13 amino acids. CDR3 nucleotides: TGTGCCAGCAGTTACCTGCACACCGGGGAGCTGTTTTTT. Amino acid sequence: CASSYLHTGELFF.

This clonotype was observed a handful of times. This chain links TRBV11-2 with TRBJ2-5; the match to TRBD2 covers 8 bases. This CDR3 comprises 16 residues. CDR1 SGHAT and CDR2 FQNNGV come from the germline V gene. Germline trimming cut 5 bases from V and 3 bases from J; bases unmatched to any gene: 11. This CDR3 is CASSPGTRGGEETQYF. The CDR3 nucleotides are TGTGCCAGCAGCCCCGGGACTAGAGGCGGGGAAGAGACCCAGTACTTC.

This clonotype was counted at least ten times. This chain joins TRBV6-1 and TRBJ1-5, with TRBD1 identical over 10 bases. The J segment lost 6 bases and the V segment lost 7 bases, leaving 9 bases of the junction unmatched. CDR1 is MNHNS and CDR2 is SASEGT in the germline V gene. CDR3 size: 15 residues. The CDR3 is CASTIDRGLGQPQHF. The CDR3 DNA reads TGTGCCAGCACCATTGACAGGGGGCTTGGTCAGCCCCAGCATTTT.

This CDR3 reads CASSLRPGSYEQYF. In DNA, the CDR3 is TGCGCCAGCAGCTTGAGGCCAGGCTCCTACGAGCAGTACTTC. The rearrangement links TRBV5-1 to TRBJ2-7; no firm D call. Trimming shortened V by 1 base and J by 0 bases, and 8 bases separated the two germline ends. Germline CDR1 SGHRS, CDR2 YFSETQ. This CDR3 comprises 14 residues.

The chain is built from TRBV4-2 and TRBJ2-7; 10 bases align to TRBD2. The germline V gene has CDR1 LGHNA and CDR2 YNFKEQ. V gave up 5 bases and J gave up 7 bases; unmatched junction bases: 5. This CDR3 region has 13 residues. The DNA of the CDR3 is TGTGCCAGCAGCTGGAGCGGGGGGGTTGAGCAGTACTTC. This gives the protein CASSWSGGVEQYF.